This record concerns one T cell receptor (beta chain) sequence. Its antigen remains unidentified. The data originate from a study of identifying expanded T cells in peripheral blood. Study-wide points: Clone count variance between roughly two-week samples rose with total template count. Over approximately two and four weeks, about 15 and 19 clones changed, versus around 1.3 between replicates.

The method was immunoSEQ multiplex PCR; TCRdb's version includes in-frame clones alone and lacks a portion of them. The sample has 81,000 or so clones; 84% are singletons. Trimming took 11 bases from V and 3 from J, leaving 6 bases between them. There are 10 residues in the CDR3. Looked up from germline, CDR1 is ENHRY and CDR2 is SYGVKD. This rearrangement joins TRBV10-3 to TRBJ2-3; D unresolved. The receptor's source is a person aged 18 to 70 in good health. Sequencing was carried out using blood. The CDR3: CAVRTDTQYF. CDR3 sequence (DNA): TGTGCCGTCCGTACAGATACGCAGTATTTT.